What follows is one T cell receptor beta chain and its context. This entry is derived from a study of technical replicates of blood from a few donors. CDR3 length: 17 residues. The method was immunoSEQ multiplex PCR; TCRdb's version includes in-frame clones alone and lacks a portion of them. The table has 75,000 to 90,000 clones, 85% to 95% seen once. The sequencing input was T cells isolated from PBMCs. The J gene is TRBJ2-7, the V gene TRBV1; the table names TRBD1, a call not compared with the DNA. TRBV1 is noted as a pseudogene. The clonotype comes from a human donor in good health. The CDR3, as DNA: TGCACCAGCAGCCAAGATAAACACCCCCGACAGGACCACGAGCAGTACTTC. It is translated as CTSSQDKHPRQDHEQYF.